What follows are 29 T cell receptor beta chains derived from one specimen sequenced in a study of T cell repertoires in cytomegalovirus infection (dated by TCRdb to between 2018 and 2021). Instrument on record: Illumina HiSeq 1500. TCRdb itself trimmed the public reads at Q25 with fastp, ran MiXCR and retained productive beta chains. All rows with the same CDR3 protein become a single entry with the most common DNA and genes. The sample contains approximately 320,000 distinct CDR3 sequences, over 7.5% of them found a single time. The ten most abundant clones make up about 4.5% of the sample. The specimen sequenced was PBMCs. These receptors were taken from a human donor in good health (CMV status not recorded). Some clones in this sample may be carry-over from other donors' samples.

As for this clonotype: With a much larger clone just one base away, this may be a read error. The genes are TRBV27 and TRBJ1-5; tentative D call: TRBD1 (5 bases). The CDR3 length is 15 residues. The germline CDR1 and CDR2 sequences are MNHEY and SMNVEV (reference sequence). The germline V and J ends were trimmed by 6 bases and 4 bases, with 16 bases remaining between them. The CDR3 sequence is CASRNRRGRNQPQHF. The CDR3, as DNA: TGTGCCAGCAGAAATCGACGGGGGAGGAATCAGCCCCAGCATTTT.

The CDR3 is CASSLVLGQGSPLHF. CDR3 nucleotides: TGTGCCAGCAGCTTAGTGCTGGGACAAGGATCACCCCTCCACTTT. This chain connects TRBV7-2 to TRBJ1-6; D might be TRBD1 (6 bases). This CDR3 has 15 amino acids. Germline loops: CDR1 SGHTA, CDR2 FQGNSA. Trimming pared 1 base from V and 10 bases from J, leaving 14 bases between. Full variable domain (missing parts from reference TRBV7-2 and TRBJ1-6): GAGVSQSPSNKVTEKGKDVELRCDPISGHTALYWYRQSLGQGLEFLIYFQGNSAPDKSGLPSDRFSAERTGGSVSTLTIQRTQQEDSAVYLCASSLVLGQGSPLHFGNGTRLTVT.

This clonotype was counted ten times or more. The CDR3 sequence: CASSPPGLADLREQYF. The CDR3, as DNA: TGTGCCAGCAGCCCCCCGGGACTAGCCGACCTTAGAGAGCAGTACTTC. The V gene is TRBV7-2, the J gene TRBJ2-7, with TRBD2 matching over 9 bases. Germline CDR1 and CDR2: SGHTA and FQGNSA. V dropped 5 bases and J dropped 7; count of bases not matched to a gene: 15. The CDR3 has 16 residues.

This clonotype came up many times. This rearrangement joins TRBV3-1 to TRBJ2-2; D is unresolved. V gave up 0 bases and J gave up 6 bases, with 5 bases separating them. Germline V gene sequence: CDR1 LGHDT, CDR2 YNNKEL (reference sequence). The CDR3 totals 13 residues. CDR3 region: CASSQDLAGELFF. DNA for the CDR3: TGTGCCAGCAGCCAAGATTTGGCCGGGGAGCTGTTTTTT.

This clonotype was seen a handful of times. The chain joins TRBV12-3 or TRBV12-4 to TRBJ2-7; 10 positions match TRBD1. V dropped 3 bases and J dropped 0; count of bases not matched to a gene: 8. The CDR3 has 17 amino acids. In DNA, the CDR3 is TGTGCCAGCAGTTTTGGGGACAGGGGTTCCCCCTCCTACGAGCAGTACTTC. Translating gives CASSFGDRGSPSYEQYF.

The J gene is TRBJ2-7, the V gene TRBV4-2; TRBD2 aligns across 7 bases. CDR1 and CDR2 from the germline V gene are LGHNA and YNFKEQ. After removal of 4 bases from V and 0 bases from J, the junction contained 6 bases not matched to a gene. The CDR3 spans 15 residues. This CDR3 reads CASSLNGGSSYEQYF. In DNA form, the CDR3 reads TGTGCCAGCAGCCTTAACGGGGGGAGCTCCTACGAGCAGTACTTC.

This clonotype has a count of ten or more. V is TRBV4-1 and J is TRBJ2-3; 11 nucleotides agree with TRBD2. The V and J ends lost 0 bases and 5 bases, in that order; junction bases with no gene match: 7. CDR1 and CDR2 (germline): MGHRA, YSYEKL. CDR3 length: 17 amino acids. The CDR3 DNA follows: TGCGCCAGCAGCCAAGAGTTAGCGGGGGGGCCAGGAGATACGCAGTATTTT. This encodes CASSQELAGGPGDTQYF.

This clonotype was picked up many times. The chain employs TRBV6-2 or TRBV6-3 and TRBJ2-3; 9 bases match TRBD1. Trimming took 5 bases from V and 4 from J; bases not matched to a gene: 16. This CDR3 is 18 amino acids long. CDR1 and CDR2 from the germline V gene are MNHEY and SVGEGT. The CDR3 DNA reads TGTGCCAGCAGTCACCCCGCCAAGGGGGGACAGGGATCAGATACGCAGTATTTT. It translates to CASSHPAKGGQGSDTQYF.

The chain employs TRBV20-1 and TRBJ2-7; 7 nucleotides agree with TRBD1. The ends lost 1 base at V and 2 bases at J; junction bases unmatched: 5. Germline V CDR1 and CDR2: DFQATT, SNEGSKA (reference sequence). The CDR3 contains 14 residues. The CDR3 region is CSARVHRGPYEQYF. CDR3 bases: TGCAGTGCTAGAGTCCACAGGGGCCCCTACGAGCAGTACTTC.

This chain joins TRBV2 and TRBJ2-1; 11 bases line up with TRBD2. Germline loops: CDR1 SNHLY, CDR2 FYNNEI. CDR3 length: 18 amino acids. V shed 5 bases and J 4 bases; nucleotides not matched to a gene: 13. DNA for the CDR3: TGTGCCAGCAGTTTCTTTGCCGGGACTAGCGGTAGATACAATGAGCAGTTCTTC. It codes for CASSFFAGTSGRYNEQFF.

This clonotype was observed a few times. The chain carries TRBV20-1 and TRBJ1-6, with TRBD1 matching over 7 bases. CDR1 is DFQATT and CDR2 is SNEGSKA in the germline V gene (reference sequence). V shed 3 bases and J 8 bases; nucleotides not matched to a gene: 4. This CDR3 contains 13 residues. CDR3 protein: CSARRGRDSPLHF. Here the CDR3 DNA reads TGCAGTGCTAGGAGGGGGCGAGATTCACCCCTCCACTTT.

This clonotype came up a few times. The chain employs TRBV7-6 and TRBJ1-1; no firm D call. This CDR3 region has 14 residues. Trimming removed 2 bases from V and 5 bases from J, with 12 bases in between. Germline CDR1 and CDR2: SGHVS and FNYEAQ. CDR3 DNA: TGTGCCAGCAGCTTACTTTTAGGGATAACTGAAGCTTTCTTT. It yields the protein CASSLLLGITEAFF.

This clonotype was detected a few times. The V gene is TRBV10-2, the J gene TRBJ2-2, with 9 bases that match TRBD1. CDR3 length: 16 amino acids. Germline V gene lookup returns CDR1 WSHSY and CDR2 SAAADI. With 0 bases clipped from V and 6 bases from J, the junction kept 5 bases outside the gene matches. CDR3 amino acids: CASSESWTGEAGELFF. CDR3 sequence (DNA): TGCGCCAGCAGTGAGTCGTGGACAGGGGAGGCCGGGGAGCTGTTTTTT.

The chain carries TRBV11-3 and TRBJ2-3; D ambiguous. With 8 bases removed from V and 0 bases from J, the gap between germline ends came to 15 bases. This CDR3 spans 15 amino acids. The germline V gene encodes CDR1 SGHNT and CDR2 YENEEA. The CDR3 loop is CASAPGAGSTDTQYF. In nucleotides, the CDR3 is TGTGCCAGCGCCCCAGGAGCTGGGAGCACAGATACGCAGTATTTT. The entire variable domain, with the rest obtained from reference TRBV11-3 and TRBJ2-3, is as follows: EAGVVQSPRYKIIEKKQPVAFWCNPISGHNTLYWYLQNLGQGPELLIRYENEEAVDDSQLPKDRFSAERLKGVDSTLKIQPAELGDSAVYLCASAPGAGSTDTQYFGPGTRLTVL.

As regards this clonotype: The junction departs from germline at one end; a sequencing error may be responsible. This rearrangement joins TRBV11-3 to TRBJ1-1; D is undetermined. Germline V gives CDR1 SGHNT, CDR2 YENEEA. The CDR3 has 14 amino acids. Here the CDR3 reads CASSLGGGNTETFF. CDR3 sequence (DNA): TGTGCCAGCAGCCTAGGAGGAGGTAACACTGAAACTTTCTTT.

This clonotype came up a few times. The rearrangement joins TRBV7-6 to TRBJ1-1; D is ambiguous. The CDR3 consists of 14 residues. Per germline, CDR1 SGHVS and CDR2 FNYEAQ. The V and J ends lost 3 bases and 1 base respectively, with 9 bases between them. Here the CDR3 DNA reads TGTGCCAGCAGCTTGGAGACAAGGAACACTGAAGCTTTCTTT. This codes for CASSLETRNTEAFF.

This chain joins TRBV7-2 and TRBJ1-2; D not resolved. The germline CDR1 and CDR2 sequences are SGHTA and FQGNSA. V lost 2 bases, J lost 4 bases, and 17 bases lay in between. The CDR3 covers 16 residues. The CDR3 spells CASSLSSSGVVYGYTF. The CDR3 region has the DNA TGTGCCAGCAGCTTATCGAGTTCTGGGGTGGTCTATGGCTACACCTTC.

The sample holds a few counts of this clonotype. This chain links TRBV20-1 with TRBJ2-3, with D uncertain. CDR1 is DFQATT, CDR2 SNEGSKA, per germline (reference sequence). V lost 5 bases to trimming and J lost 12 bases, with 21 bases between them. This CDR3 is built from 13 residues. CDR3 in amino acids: CSAYGPGTLAQYF. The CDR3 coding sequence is TGCAGTGCTTATGGACCCGGTACTCTTGCTCAGTATTTT.

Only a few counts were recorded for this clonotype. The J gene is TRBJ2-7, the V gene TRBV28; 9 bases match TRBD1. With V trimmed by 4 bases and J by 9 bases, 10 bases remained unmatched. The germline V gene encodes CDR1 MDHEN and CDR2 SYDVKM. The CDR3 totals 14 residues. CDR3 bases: TGTGCCAGCAGTTCACAGGGGGCGCTTAGTGTGCAGTACTTC. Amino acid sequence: CASSSQGALSVQYF. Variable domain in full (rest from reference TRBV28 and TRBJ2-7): DVKVTQSSRYLVKRTGEKVFLECVQDMDHENMFWYRQDPGLGLRLIYFSYDVKMKEKGDIPEGYSVSREKKERFSLILESASTNQTSMYLCASSSQGALSVQYFGPGTRLTVT.

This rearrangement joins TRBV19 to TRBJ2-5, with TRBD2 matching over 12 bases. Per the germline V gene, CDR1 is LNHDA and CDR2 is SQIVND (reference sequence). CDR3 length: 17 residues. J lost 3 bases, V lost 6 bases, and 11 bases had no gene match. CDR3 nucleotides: TGTGCCAGTAGCCTCCAAGGGGCTAGCGGGGGGGAAGAGACCCAGTACTTC. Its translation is CASSLQGASGGEETQYF.

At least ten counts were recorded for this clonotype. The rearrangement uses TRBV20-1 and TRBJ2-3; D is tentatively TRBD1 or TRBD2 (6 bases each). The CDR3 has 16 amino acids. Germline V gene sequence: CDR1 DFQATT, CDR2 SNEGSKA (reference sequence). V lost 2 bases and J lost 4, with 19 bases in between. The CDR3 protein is CSARSMGGGTSDTQYF. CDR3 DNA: TGCAGTGCTAGATCCATGGGTGGCGGGACATCAGATACGCAGTATTTT.

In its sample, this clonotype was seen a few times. The CDR3 spells CASSPQRTSGRRSYEQYF. As DNA, the CDR3 is TGTGCCAGCAGCCCCCAACGGACTAGCGGGAGGAGATCCTACGAGCAGTACTTC. The V gene is TRBV6-2 or TRBV6-3, the J gene TRBJ2-7, with 14 bases that match TRBD2. Germline V gives CDR1 MNHEY, CDR2 SVGEGT. V lost 6 bases, J lost 1 base, and 11 bases stayed unmatched. The CDR3 is made up of 18 amino acids.

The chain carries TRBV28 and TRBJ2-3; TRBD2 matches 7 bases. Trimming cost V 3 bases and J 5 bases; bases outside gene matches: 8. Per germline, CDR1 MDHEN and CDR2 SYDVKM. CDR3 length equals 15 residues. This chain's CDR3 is CASSFGGSVGDTQYF. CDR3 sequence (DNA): TGTGCCAGCAGTTTCGGCGGGAGTGTCGGAGATACGCAGTATTTT.

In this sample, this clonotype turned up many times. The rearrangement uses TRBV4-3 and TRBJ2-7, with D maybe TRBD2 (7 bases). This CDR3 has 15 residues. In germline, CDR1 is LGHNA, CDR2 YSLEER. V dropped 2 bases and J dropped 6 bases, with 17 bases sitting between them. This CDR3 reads CASSQRVRGGLEQYF. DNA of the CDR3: TGCGCCAGCAGCCAAAGGGTCAGGGGAGGGCTCGAGCAGTACTTC.

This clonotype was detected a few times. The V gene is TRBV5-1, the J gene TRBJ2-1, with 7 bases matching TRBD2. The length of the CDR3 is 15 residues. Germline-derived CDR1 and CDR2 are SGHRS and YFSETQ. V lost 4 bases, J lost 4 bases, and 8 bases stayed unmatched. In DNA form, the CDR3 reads TGCGCCAGCAGCGAACCTAGCGGAAGATACAATGAGCAGTTCTTC. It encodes CASSEPSGRYNEQFF.

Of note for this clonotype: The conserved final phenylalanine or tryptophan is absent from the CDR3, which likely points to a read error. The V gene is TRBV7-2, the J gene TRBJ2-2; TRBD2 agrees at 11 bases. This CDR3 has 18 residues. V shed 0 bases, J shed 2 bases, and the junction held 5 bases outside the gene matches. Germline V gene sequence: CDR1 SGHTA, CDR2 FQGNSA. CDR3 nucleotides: TGTGCCAGCAGCTTAGCGCTCGGACTAGCGGGCAACACCGGGGAGCTGTTTTCT. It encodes CASSLALGLAGNTGELFS.

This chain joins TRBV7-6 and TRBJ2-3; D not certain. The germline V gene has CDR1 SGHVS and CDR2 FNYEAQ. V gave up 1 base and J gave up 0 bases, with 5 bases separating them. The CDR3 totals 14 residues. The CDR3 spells CASSLEASTDTQYF. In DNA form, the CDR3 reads TGTGCCAGCAGCTTAGAAGCCAGCACAGATACGCAGTATTTT.

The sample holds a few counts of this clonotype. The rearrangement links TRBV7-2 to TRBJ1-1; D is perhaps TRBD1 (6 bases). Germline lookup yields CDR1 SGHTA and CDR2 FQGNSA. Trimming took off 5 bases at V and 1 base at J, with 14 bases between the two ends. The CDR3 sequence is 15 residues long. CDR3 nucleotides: TGTGCCAGCAGCCCGAGGGGGATGCCGAACACTGAAGCTTTCTTT. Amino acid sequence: CASSPRGMPNTEAFF.

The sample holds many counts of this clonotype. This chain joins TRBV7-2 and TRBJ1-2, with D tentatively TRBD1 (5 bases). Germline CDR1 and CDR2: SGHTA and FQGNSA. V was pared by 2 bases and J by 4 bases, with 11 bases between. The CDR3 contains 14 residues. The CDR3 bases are TGTGCCAGCAGCTTAAGCGGGACGATCTATGGCTACACCTTC. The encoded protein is CASSLSGTIYGYTF.